The next 19 T cell receptor beta chains were all read from a single sample in a study of spatial heterogeneity in lung cancer. Study-level findings and limits: Tumors with more nonsynonymous mutations had more expanded intratumoral alpha and beta TCRs.

Time point described: sample taken at primary tumor resection. TCRdb re-derived calls from the 5' RACE reads in MiXCR, one entry per CDR3 protein. The sample records fewer than 7,000 distinct CDR3 sequences, roughly 7.6% being singletons. Their antigens remain unidentified. This specimen consisted of lung tumor tissue, obtained at surgery. All receptors come from a female donor with early-stage non-small cell lung cancer.

As concerns this clonotype: This beta chain came through as a stray read in a library set up for alpha chains, and its size says little. The V gene is TRBV6-1, the J gene TRBJ1-1; TRBD1 might be the D (5 bases). CDR3 length: 15 residues. Germline values: CDR1 MNHNS, CDR2 SASEGT. V was shortened by 2 bases and J by 0 bases, with 10 bases between the two germline ends. The CDR3, as DNA: TGTGCCAGCAGTGAAACGGGGACTATGAACACTGAAGCTTTCTTT. Amino acids: CASSETGTMNTEAFF.

This clonotype was counted many times. Because this beta chain is a stray read in a library intended to capture alpha chains, its abundance should not be given much weight. V is TRBV5-1 and J is TRBJ2-3; D remains ambiguous. Germline V gene sequence: CDR1 SGHRS, CDR2 YFSETQ. The CDR3 covers 14 residues. Trimming left V 5 bases short and J 1 base short, with 11 bases between. The CDR3 DNA follows: TGCGCCAGCAGACTGTCCGGTGGCACAGATACGCAGTATTTT. This sequence encodes CASRLSGGTDTQYF.

This clonotype counts as medium-sized. One junction end does not reproduce the germline sequence, and a read error may be involved. The library was built for alpha chains, so this beta chain is an off-target read and its size means little. This rearrangement joins TRBV27 to TRBJ1-6, with 7 nucleotides matching TRBD1. The CDR3 has 12 residues. Germline assignment: CDR1 MNHEY and CDR2 SMNVEV (reference sequence). CDR3 sequence (DNA): TGTGCCAGCACTCTCCCCGGGGACAGCCAAAATTTT. It encodes CASTLPGDSQNF.

This clonotype has at least ten counts. One end of the junction does not line up with germline, which may come from a read error. Found in a library prepared for alpha chains, this beta chain is an off-target read, and its abundance has little meaning. The chain has TRBV6-2 or TRBV6-3 and TRBJ1-1, with D maybe TRBD1 (5 bases). There are 13 residues in the CDR3. Germline lookup yields CDR1 MNHEY and CDR2 SVGEGT. The CDR3 is CASSNAGNPEAFF. The CDR3 coding sequence is TGTGCCAGCAGTAACGCAGGGAACCCTGAAGCTTTCTTT.

This clonotype is labeled as medium-sized. In a library made to pick up alpha chains, this beta chain is a stray read with a size that means little. The J gene is TRBJ1-6, the V gene TRBV6-1; TRBD1 agrees at 8 bases. Trimming cost V 8 bases and J 7 bases; bases outside gene matches: 7. The length of the CDR3 is 14 residues. Per the germline V gene, CDR1 is MNHNS and CDR2 is SASEGT. CDR3 bases: TGTGCCAGCGCCGTACAGGGGGGAAATTCACCCCTCCACTTT. Translating gives CASAVQGGNSPLHF.

This clonotype is medium-sized by share. This beta chain was picked up by a library intended for alpha chains and is off target, so its count carries little meaning. The chain carries TRBV15 and TRBJ2-3; D might be TRBD2 (6 bases). V was cut by 1 base and J by 4 bases, with 9 bases left in between. The germline CDR1 and CDR2 sequences are LNHNV and YYDKDF (reference sequence). This CDR3 is built from 14 residues. The chain's CDR3 is CATSRVEGADTQYF. DNA of the CDR3: TGTGCCACCAGCAGAGTGGAGGGTGCAGATACGCAGTATTTT.

This clonotype has more than one count but fewer than ten. As an off-target read in a library built for alpha chains, this beta chain has a frequency of little significance. This chain connects TRBV7-2 to TRBJ2-3, with D tentatively TRBD2 (6 bases). The CDR3 has 16 residues. Germline lookup yields CDR1 SGHTA and CDR2 FQGNSA. The V and J ends lost 2 bases and 3 bases respectively, with 15 bases between them. The CDR3 spells CASSLLPGLNTDTQYF. The CDR3 DNA is TGTGCCAGCAGCTTACTCCCGGGACTCAATACAGATACGCAGTATTTT.

This clonotype was counted at least ten times. This beta chain is a stray read from a library made for alpha chains; its abundance is not meaningful. This chain joins TRBV7-9 and TRBJ2-7; D is undetermined. This CDR3 region has 15 residues. Germline CDR1 is SEHNR and CDR2 is FQNEAQ (reference sequence). V dropped 5 bases and J dropped 5 bases, with 19 bases sitting between them. CDR3 DNA: TGTGCCAGCAGCCCCTTGGCTGGTCCGCTCAACGAGCAGTACTTC. Amino acids: CASSPLAGPLNEQYF.

This clonotype was observed many times. As an off-target read in a library built for alpha chains, this beta chain has a frequency of little significance. The rearrangement joins TRBV4-1 to TRBJ2-5; the D is unclear. The CDR3 extends over 15 amino acids. Trimming took off 0 bases at V and 1 base at J, with 9 bases between the two ends. CDR1 and CDR2 (germline): MGHRA, YSYEKL. The CDR3 protein is CASSQDFPGQETQYF. In DNA, the CDR3 is TGCGCCAGCAGCCAAGATTTCCCCGGCCAAGAGACCCAGTACTTC.

This clonotype was recorded many times. In a library made to pick up alpha chains, this beta chain is a stray read with a size that means little. CDR3 amino acids: CASFAGSPREQYF. CDR3 nucleotide sequence: TGTGCCAGCTTCGCCGGGTCCCCGCGCGAGCAGTACTTC. The rearrangement uses TRBV12-3 or TRBV12-4 and TRBJ2-7; D unclear. Trimming shortened V by 8 bases and J by 6 bases, and 17 bases separated the two germline ends. This CDR3 spans 13 amino acids.

This clonotype was seen ten or more times. For a library built for alpha chains, this beta chain is a stray read; little rests on its size. The rearrangement links TRBV19 to TRBJ2-4, with D perhaps assigned TRBD1 or TRBD2 (6 bases each). Germline V lookup: CDR1 LNHDA, CDR2 SQIVND (reference sequence). The V gene lost 2 bases and the J gene lost 3 bases, with 17 bases spanning the gap. The CDR3 extends over 17 amino acids. The CDR3 region has the DNA TGTGCCAGTAGTATAAGCCCGGGGGCAGTTGGCAAAAACATTCAGTACTTC. Amino acid sequence: CASSISPGAVGKNIQYF.

This clonotype occurred many times. A library prepared for alpha chains yielded this beta chain as an off-target read; its size is of little meaning. V is TRBV29-1 and J is TRBJ2-1; maybe TRBD1 (6 bases). CDR3 size: 13 residues. CDR1 SQVTM and CDR2 ANQGSEA come from the germline V gene. V lost 3 bases, J lost 6 bases, and 12 bases lay in between. As DNA, the CDR3 is TGCAGCGTTGATTTGGCAGGGGCCAATGAGCAGTTCTTC. The encoded protein is CSVDLAGANEQFF.

This clonotype was counted ten times or more. With the library built for alpha chains, this beta chain is off target and its frequency is not meaningful. The chain uses TRBV6-1 and TRBJ1-1, with TRBD1 matching over 8 bases. The CDR3 covers 15 residues. Germline V gene lookup returns CDR1 MNHNS and CDR2 SASEGT. With V trimmed by 6 bases and J by 1 base, 7 bases remained unmatched. CDR3 coding DNA: TGTGCCAGCAGCGCCGACAGGGGCACGAACACTGAAGCTTTCTTT. This sequence encodes CASSADRGTNTEAFF.

By its share, this clonotype is medium-sized. A library made for alpha chains picked up this beta chain off target, so its size means little. This sequence joins TRBV28 and TRBJ2-1, with 15 bases aligning to TRBD2. The ends lost 5 bases at V and 9 bases at J; junction bases unmatched: 11. The CDR3 has 17 amino acids. Germline lookup yields CDR1 MDHEN and CDR2 SYDVKM. The CDR3 region has the DNA TGTGCCAGCAGTCCCCGGACTAGCGGGAGGGGTCACACTGAGCAGTTCTTC. This translates into CASSPRTSGRGHTEQFF.

This clonotype was counted many times. Being off target in a library aimed at alpha chains, this beta chain has a size of little meaning. The chain couples TRBV6-2 or TRBV6-3 to TRBJ2-3; no reliable D call. CDR1 is MNHEY and CDR2 is SVGEGT in the germline V gene. V dropped 6 bases and J dropped 3 bases, with 10 bases sitting between them. This CDR3 is 13 amino acids long. The CDR3 loop is CASRLLTTDTQYF. Here the CDR3 DNA reads TGTGCCAGCAGACTTCTGACGACAGATACGCAGTATTTT.

This clonotype was seen repeatedly, ten times or more. Since the library was made to target alpha chains, this beta chain is a stray read and its abundance is not meaningful. The rearrangement uses TRBV6-2 or TRBV6-3 and TRBJ1-1, with D maybe TRBD1 (5 bases). Trimming took off 6 bases at V and 4 bases at J, with 15 bases between the two ends. CDR3 length equals 14 residues. Germline values: CDR1 MNHEY, CDR2 SVGEGT. CDR3 in amino acids: CASSPFGGGTEAFF. CDR3 sequence (DNA): TGTGCCAGCAGCCCGTTCGGGGGAGGCACTGAAGCTTTCTTT.

Relative to its sample, this clonotype is medium-sized. In a library made to pick up alpha chains, this beta chain is a stray read with a size that means little. The chain recombines TRBV29-1 with TRBJ2-3; 7 nucleotides match TRBD1. CDR3 length equals 14 residues. Germline loops: CDR1 SQVTM, CDR2 ANQGSEA. J gave up 2 bases and V 4 bases, and 6 bases lay outside the gene matches. The CDR3 DNA reads TGCAGCGTTGTGGGACAGACTTTCACAGATACGCAGTATTTT. Its protein product is CSVVGQTFTDTQYF.

Sample share makes this clonotype medium-sized (0.01 to 0.1%). This beta chain is a stray read from a library made for alpha chains; its abundance is not meaningful. The chain is built from TRBV6-1 and TRBJ2-1; D may be TRBD2 (5 bases). V lost 4 bases and J 10 bases, leaving 20 bases between the germline ends. Germline CDR1 reads MNHNS; CDR2 reads SASEGT. The CDR3 runs 15 residues. The CDR3 spells CASSVGRRSGYEQFF. CDR3 sequence (DNA): TGTGCCAGCAGTGTAGGAAGGAGGTCTGGTTACGAGCAGTTCTTC.

There are many counts of this clonotype. This beta chain was picked up by a library intended for alpha chains and is off target, so its count carries little meaning. The gene calls are TRBV2 and TRBJ2-7, with a tentative D call TRBD1 (6 bases). CDR1 and CDR2 (germline): SNHLY, FYNNEI. This CDR3 has 15 residues. V lost 6 bases to trimming and J lost 0 bases, with 15 bases between them. The CDR3 reads CASRQGQTTSYEQYF. Here the CDR3 DNA reads TGTGCCAGCAGACAAGGACAGACAACCTCCTACGAGCAGTACTTC. The variable domain in full, with the rest retrieved from reference TRBV2 and TRBJ2-7, is EPEVTQTPSHQVTQMGQEVILRCVPISNHLYFYWYRQILGQKVEFLVSFYNNEISEKSEIFDDQFSVERPDGSNFTLKIRSTKLEDSAMYFCASRQGQTTSYEQYFGPGTRLTVT.